Sequencing of this TCR beta chain was carried out in a study of blood T cell repertoires in COVID-19. The length of the CDR3 is 15 residues. Germline V gives CDR1 SGDLS, CDR2 YYNGEE. V was trimmed by 4 bases and J by 0 bases, leaving 14 bases between them. Libraries were prepared by immunoSEQ multiplex PCR; TCRdb keeps only in-frame clonotypes and omits some of them. Here the sample spans hundreds of thousands of clones, approximately 91% being singletons. The sequence was obtained from a man aged 60 to 75 who had recovered from COVID-19. The V gene is TRBV9, the J gene TRBJ2-7, with D maybe TRBD1 (6 bases). The sequenced material came from peripheral blood. The CDR3 protein is CASSPGTFSSYEQYF. The CDR3 nucleotides read TGTGCCAGCAGCCCCGGGACATTTAGCTCCTACGAGCAGTACTTC.